Below, 18 T cell receptor beta chains from the same sample are listed, as sequenced in a study of blood T cell repertoires in COVID-19. Here immunoSEQ multiplex PCR was the method, and the copy in TCRdb shows in-frame clones only, minus some. Among about 300,000 clones listed, about 87% were seen once. Sequencing was performed on peripheral blood. Every receptor here comes from a woman aged 45-60 years with COVID-19, enrolled during active disease.

V gene TRBV14 combines with J gene TRBJ1-3; D perhaps matches TRBD1 (5 bases). Deletions cut 8 bases from V and 5 bases from J, with 13 bases between. The CDR3 is 13 residues long. CDR1 is SGHDN and CDR2 is FVKESK in the germline V gene. The CDR3 here is CASRTGLRNTIYF. CDR3 coding DNA: TGTGCCAGCCGCACGGGACTCAGAAACACCATATATTTT.

The rearrangement links TRBV29-1 to TRBJ2-7; D not certain. Between the trimmed V and J ends, which lost 4 bases and 0 bases, there was a span of 7 bases. CDR1 and CDR2 (germline): SQVTM, ANQGSEA. This CDR3 comprises 12 residues. CDR3 amino acids: CSVAVVSYEQYF. The CDR3 region has the DNA TGCAGCGTTGCGGTGGTCTCCTACGAGCAGTACTTC.

The chain recombines TRBV5-1 with TRBJ2-2, with 14 bases identical to TRBD2. V shed 4 bases and J 7 bases; nucleotides not matched to a gene: 6. Germline CDR1 SGHRS, CDR2 YFSETQ. The CDR3 is 16 amino acids. The CDR3 spells CASSPGLAGDIGELFF. CDR3 bases: TGCGCCAGCAGCCCGGGACTAGCGGGAGATATCGGGGAGCTGTTTTTT.

In this sample, this clone turned up once. This rearrangement joins TRBV11-1 to TRBJ1-1; TRBD1 is a possible D gene (5 bases). The CDR3 has 14 residues. Germline V gene data show CDR1 as SGHAT and CDR2 as FQDESV (reference sequence). V lost 5 bases and J lost 4, with 14 bases in between. This chain's CDR3 is CASSPQGTGTEAFF. In nucleotides, the CDR3 is TGTGCCAGCAGCCCCCAGGGTACGGGCACTGAAGCTTTCTTT.

The V and J genes are TRBV4-1 and TRBJ1-1; D call uncertain. The length of the CDR3 is 13 residues. Germline assignment: CDR1 MGHRA and CDR2 YSYEKL. V was shortened by 3 bases and J by 0 bases, with 5 bases between the two germline ends. CDR3 DNA: TGCGCCAGCAGCCATAGTATGAACACTGAAGCTTTCTTT. This encodes CASSHSMNTEAFF.

J is TRBJ2-3 and V is TRBV5-1; possible D gene TRBD2, 5 bases. Germline CDR1 reads SGHRS; CDR2 reads YFSETQ. The CDR3 consists of 15 residues. V was shortened by 1 base and J by 0 bases, with 9 bases between the two germline ends. The CDR3 loop is CASSLFRESTDTQYF. The CDR3 coding sequence is TGCGCCAGCAGCTTGTTCCGGGAAAGCACAGATACGCAGTATTTT.

The chain combines TRBV11-2 with TRBJ1-6; D is ambiguous. This CDR3 comprises 14 residues. Trimming stripped 0 bases from V and 8 bases from J, with 8 bases between. Per germline, CDR1 SGHAT and CDR2 FQNNGV. The CDR3 sequence is CASSLDIGYSPLHF. As DNA, the CDR3 is TGTGCCAGCAGCTTAGATATCGGGTATTCACCCCTCCACTTT.

The V call is TRBV6-2 or TRBV6-3, the J call TRBJ2-7, with a possible D match to TRBD2 (6 bases). V was clipped by 6 bases and J by 1 base, with 22 bases between them. Germline loops: CDR1 MNHEY, CDR2 SVGEGT. The CDR3 sequence is 17 residues long. The chain's CDR3 is CASSPALLARGSYEQYF. CDR3 nucleotide sequence: TGTGCCAGCAGCCCCGCCTTACTAGCCCGAGGGTCCTACGAGCAGTACTTC.

The chain recombines TRBV3-1 (or the pseudogene TRBV3-2) with TRBJ2-1; 13 bases match TRBD2. This CDR3 contains 18 residues. CDR1 is LGHDT and CDR2 is YNNKEL in the germline V gene (reference sequence). After removal of 0 bases from V and 7 bases from J, the junction contained 9 bases not matched to a gene. The CDR3 nucleotides read TGTGCCAGCAGCCAAGAGTCCCTAACTAGCGGGAGGGGTAATGAGCAGTTCTTC. It yields the protein CASSQESLTSGRGNEQFF.

The chain combines TRBV5-1 with TRBJ2-7, with 9 bases fitting TRBD1. CDR1 is SGHRS, CDR2 YFSETQ, per germline. This CDR3 is built from 14 residues. The V and J ends lost 3 bases and 3 bases, in that order; junction bases with no gene match: 4. The CDR3 loop reads CASSSSTGGYEQYF. The CDR3 DNA reads as TGCGCCAGCAGCTCCTCGACAGGGGGCTACGAGCAGTACTTC.

The chain recombines TRBV11-3 with TRBJ2-7; no clear D. CDR1 and CDR2 (germline): SGHNT, YENEEA. The ends were cut back, 2 bases at V and 6 bases at J, with 8 bases in the middle. The CDR3 is 12 amino acids. CDR3 loop: CASSLTNIEQYF. Here the CDR3 DNA reads TGTGCCAGCAGCTTAACTAATATCGAGCAGTACTTC.

The CDR3: CASSQAWAQGPPGYTF. In DNA, the CDR3 is TGCGCCAGCAGCCAAGCCTGGGCGCAGGGTCCGCCTGGCTACACCTTC. The chain joins TRBV4-1 to TRBJ1-2, with TRBD1 as a possible D gene (5 bases). CDR3 length: 16 residues. V was pared by 1 base and J by 7 bases, with 19 bases between. CDR1 is MGHRA, CDR2 YSYEKL, per germline.

The rearrangement uses TRBV5-1 and TRBJ1-3, with 8 bases identical to TRBD1. The germline gives CDR1 SGHRS, CDR2 YFSETQ. CDR3 length equals 17 residues. After removal of 4 bases from V and 4 bases from J, the junction contained 13 bases not matched to a gene. The CDR3 DNA reads TGCGCCAGCAGCCCGGGGGCAGGGGGCGCGTCCGGAAACACCATATATTTT. Translated, it gives CASSPGAGGASGNTIYF. The complete variable domain, with remaining parts taken from reference TRBV5-1 and TRBJ1-3, reads KAGVTQTPRYLIKTRGQQVTLSCSPISGHRSVSWYQQTPGQGLQFLFEYFSETQRNKGNFPGRFSGRQFSNSRSEMNVSTLELGDSALYLCASSPGAGGASGNTIYFGEGSWLTVV.

As regards this clone: Germline and junction disagree at one end, which may indicate a read error. The chain has TRBV7-8 and TRBJ1-1, with a possible D match to TRBD1 (6 bases). The CDR3 is made up of 15 amino acids. Germline CDR1 and CDR2: SGHVS and FQNEAQ. CDR3 amino acids: CASSLGGLMNTEAFF. The CDR3 DNA reads TGTGCCAGCAGTTTAGGGGGGCTGATGAACACTGAAGCTTTCTTT.

The chain joins TRBV5-1 to TRBJ2-1; the match to TRBD2 covers 10 bases. The germline V gene has CDR1 SGHRS and CDR2 YFSETQ. The CDR3 covers 16 residues. The J segment lost 2 bases and the V segment lost 4 bases, leaving 6 bases of the junction unmatched. Here the CDR3 DNA reads TGCGCCAGCAGCACTTTAGCGGGAGGCACCTACAATGAGCAGTTCTTC. This translates into CASSTLAGGTYNEQFF.

This clone was seen just once. V usage is TRBV11-3 and J usage is TRBJ2-1, with TRBD2 identical over 7 bases. The V gene's germline CDR1 is SGHNT and CDR2 YENEEA. Trimming at V came to 2 bases and at J to 8 bases, leaving 6 bases not matched to a gene. There are 14 residues in the CDR3. This chain's CDR3 is CASSLFGTNHEQFF. CDR3 coding DNA: TGTGCCAGCAGCTTATTCGGGACTAACCATGAGCAGTTCTTC.

This chain links TRBV5-6 with TRBJ2-1, with 9 bases identical to TRBD1. The CDR3 totals 13 residues. V was clipped by 3 bases and J by 8 bases; unmatched bases: 3. Germline CDR1 SGHDT, CDR2 YYEEEE. The CDR3 protein is CASSWDRVHEQFF. For the CDR3, the DNA is TGTGCCAGCAGCTGGGACAGGGTCCATGAGCAGTTCTTC.

The rearrangement links TRBV21-1 to TRBJ1-1. TRBV21-1 is a listed pseudogene. This CDR3 is 18 amino acids long. The CDR3 DNA is TGTGCCAGCAGCAAAAGGCTTACCGGGAGGGCCTTGAACACTGAAGCTTTCTTT. Residues: CASSKRLTGRALNTEAFF.